Listed below are T cell receptor beta chains from one sample, sequenced in a study of ipilimumab plus nivolumab after autologous stem cell transplantation. Generated by immunoSEQ multiplex PCR, the TCRdb table keeps only in-frame clones and is missing some. The table shows 15,000 to 20,000 clones, with roughly 80% occurring only once. The source material was PBMCs, sampled in a trial of ipilimumab plus nivolumab as post-transplant consolidation. These receptors all stem from a male donor with diffuse large B-cell lymphoma. Both conserved end residues are part of each CDR3. The order of the fields is clone size, J gene, V gene, D gene, CDR3 DNA, CDR3 protein. A D gene is named only where the DNA matches it firmly. Rows may omit the clone size; those that give it use once, few, many or a size class.

few	TRBJ1-4	TRBV5-1	.	TGCGCCAGCAGCTGGGGCGGAACAACTAATGAAAAACTGTTTTTT	CASSWGGTTNEKLFF
.	TRBJ2-3	TRBV7-7	.	TGTGCTAGCAGCTTAGGCGGGACATTCACAGATACGCAGTATTTT	CASSLGGTFTDTQYF
.	TRBJ1-1	TRBV6-1	.	TGTGCCAGCAGCGTTCTTGGGGGGACTGAAGCTTTCTTT	CASSVLGGTEAFF
.	TRBJ1-1	TRBV12-5	.	TGTGCTAGTGGTTTGGTATCCGGTGAAGCTTTCTTT	CASGLVSGEAFF
.	TRBJ2-7	TRBV29-1	.	TGCAGCGTTGGGGGGGACGGACTTTTTCAGTACTTC	CSVGGDGLFQYF
.	TRBJ2-3	TRBV27	.	TGTGCCAGCAACCTACTGGGGGGTTTCCCAGGTACGCAGTATTTT	CASNLLGGFPGTQYF
few	TRBJ1-3	TRBV7-9	.	TGTGCCAGCAGCTTAATAAGCTCTGGAAACACCATATATTTT	CASSLISSGNTIYF
.	TRBJ2-7	TRBV5-1	TRBD2	TGCGCCAGCAGCTTGGAAGGACTAGCGACTAAGGTGGTGTACTTC	CASSLEGLATKVVYF
.	TRBJ2-1	TRBV9	.	TGTGCCAGCAGCGTAGATGGTGGGGACTACAATGAGCAGTTCTTC	CASSVDGGDYNEQFF
.	TRBJ2-5	TRBV4-1	.	TGCGCCAGCAGCCAAGATACCCGCCGCGGGGCAGAGACCCAGTACTTC	CASSQDTRRGAETQYF
.	TRBJ2-1	TRBV11-2	TRBD1	TGTGCCAGCCTCCTAGGGGGCCCTTACAATGAGCAGTTCTTC	CASLLGGPYNEQFF
.	TRBJ2-7	TRBV5-8	.	TGTGCCAGCAGCGCCAGGGCCCAGCCCTACGAGCAGTACTTC	CASSARAQPYEQYF
.	TRBJ2-5	TRBV11-2	TRBD2	TGTGCCAGCAGCTTAGTGATCGGGAGGGCCCGGGAGACCCAGTACTTC	CASSLVIGRARETQYF
.	TRBJ2-7	TRBV2	.	TGTGCCAGCAGCCCCCCTGGGGGTGAGCAGTACTTC	CASSPPGGEQYF
.	TRBJ1-5	TRBV7-3	.	TGTGCCAGCAGCTTAGAGAGGGGCCAGCCCCAGCATTTT	CASSLERGQPQHF
.	TRBJ1-4	TRBV6-1	TRBD1	TGTGCCAGCAACAAACAGGGGGTTAGTGAAAAACTGTTTTTT	CASNKQGVSEKLFF
.	TRBJ1-2	TRBV19	TRBD1	TGTGCCAGTAGTACCACACAGGGGATCCGATATGGCTACACCTTC	CASSTTQGIRYGYTF
.	TRBJ1-2	TRBV2	.	TGTGCCAGCAGTGAATCGGGGGCGGTTGGCTACACCTTC	CASSESGAVGYTF
.	TRBJ2-5	TRBV5-6	TRBD1	TGTGCCAGCAGCGTGGACAGGCAAGAGACCCAGTACTTC	CASSVDRQETQYF
few	TRBJ2-2	TRBV7-3	TRBD1	TGTGCCAGCAGCTTGTCCGGGACAGGGTACGACGGGGAGCTGTTTTTT	CASSLSGTGYDGELFF
.	TRBJ1-2	TRBV30	TRBD1	TGTGCCTGGAGGGGGACAGGGGTCTATGGCTACACCTTC	CAWRGTGVYGYTF
few	TRBJ2-1	TRBV7-3	.	TGTGCCAGCAGCCGGTCAGAGGGGGGGCGAGACAATGAGCAGTTCTTC	CASSRSEGGRDNEQFF
.	TRBJ2-3	TRBV7-8	TRBD2	TGTGCCAGCAGCGGCAAAAGGGCGGGAGTTACAGATACGCAGTATTTT	CASSGKRAGVTDTQYF
.	TRBJ2-4	TRBV10-1	TRBD1	TGCGCCAGCAGTGAGTCGGGGACAGGGAAAAACATTCAGTACTTC	CASSESGTGKNIQYF
few	TRBJ2-7	TRBV18	.	TGTGCCAGCTCACCAGCTACCGCCTACGAGCAGTACTTC	CASSPATAYEQYF
.	TRBJ1-1	TRBV19	TRBD1	TGTGCCAGTTCGCGGACAGGGCAGACTGAAGCTTTCTTT	CASSRTGQTEAFF
.	TRBJ2-3	TRBV11-3	TRBD1	TGTGCCAGCAGCACCCGGACAGGCGGCGGCACAGATACGCAGTATTTT	CASSTRTGGGTDTQYF
.	TRBJ2-7	TRBV15	.	TGTGCCACCAGCAGAAACTCTGGTCCCCCCTACGAGCAGTACTTC	CATSRNSGPPYEQYF
few	TRBJ1-4	TRBV6-1	.	TGTGCCAGCAGTGAAGGGGGGAATGAAAAACTGTTTTTT	CASSEGGNEKLFF